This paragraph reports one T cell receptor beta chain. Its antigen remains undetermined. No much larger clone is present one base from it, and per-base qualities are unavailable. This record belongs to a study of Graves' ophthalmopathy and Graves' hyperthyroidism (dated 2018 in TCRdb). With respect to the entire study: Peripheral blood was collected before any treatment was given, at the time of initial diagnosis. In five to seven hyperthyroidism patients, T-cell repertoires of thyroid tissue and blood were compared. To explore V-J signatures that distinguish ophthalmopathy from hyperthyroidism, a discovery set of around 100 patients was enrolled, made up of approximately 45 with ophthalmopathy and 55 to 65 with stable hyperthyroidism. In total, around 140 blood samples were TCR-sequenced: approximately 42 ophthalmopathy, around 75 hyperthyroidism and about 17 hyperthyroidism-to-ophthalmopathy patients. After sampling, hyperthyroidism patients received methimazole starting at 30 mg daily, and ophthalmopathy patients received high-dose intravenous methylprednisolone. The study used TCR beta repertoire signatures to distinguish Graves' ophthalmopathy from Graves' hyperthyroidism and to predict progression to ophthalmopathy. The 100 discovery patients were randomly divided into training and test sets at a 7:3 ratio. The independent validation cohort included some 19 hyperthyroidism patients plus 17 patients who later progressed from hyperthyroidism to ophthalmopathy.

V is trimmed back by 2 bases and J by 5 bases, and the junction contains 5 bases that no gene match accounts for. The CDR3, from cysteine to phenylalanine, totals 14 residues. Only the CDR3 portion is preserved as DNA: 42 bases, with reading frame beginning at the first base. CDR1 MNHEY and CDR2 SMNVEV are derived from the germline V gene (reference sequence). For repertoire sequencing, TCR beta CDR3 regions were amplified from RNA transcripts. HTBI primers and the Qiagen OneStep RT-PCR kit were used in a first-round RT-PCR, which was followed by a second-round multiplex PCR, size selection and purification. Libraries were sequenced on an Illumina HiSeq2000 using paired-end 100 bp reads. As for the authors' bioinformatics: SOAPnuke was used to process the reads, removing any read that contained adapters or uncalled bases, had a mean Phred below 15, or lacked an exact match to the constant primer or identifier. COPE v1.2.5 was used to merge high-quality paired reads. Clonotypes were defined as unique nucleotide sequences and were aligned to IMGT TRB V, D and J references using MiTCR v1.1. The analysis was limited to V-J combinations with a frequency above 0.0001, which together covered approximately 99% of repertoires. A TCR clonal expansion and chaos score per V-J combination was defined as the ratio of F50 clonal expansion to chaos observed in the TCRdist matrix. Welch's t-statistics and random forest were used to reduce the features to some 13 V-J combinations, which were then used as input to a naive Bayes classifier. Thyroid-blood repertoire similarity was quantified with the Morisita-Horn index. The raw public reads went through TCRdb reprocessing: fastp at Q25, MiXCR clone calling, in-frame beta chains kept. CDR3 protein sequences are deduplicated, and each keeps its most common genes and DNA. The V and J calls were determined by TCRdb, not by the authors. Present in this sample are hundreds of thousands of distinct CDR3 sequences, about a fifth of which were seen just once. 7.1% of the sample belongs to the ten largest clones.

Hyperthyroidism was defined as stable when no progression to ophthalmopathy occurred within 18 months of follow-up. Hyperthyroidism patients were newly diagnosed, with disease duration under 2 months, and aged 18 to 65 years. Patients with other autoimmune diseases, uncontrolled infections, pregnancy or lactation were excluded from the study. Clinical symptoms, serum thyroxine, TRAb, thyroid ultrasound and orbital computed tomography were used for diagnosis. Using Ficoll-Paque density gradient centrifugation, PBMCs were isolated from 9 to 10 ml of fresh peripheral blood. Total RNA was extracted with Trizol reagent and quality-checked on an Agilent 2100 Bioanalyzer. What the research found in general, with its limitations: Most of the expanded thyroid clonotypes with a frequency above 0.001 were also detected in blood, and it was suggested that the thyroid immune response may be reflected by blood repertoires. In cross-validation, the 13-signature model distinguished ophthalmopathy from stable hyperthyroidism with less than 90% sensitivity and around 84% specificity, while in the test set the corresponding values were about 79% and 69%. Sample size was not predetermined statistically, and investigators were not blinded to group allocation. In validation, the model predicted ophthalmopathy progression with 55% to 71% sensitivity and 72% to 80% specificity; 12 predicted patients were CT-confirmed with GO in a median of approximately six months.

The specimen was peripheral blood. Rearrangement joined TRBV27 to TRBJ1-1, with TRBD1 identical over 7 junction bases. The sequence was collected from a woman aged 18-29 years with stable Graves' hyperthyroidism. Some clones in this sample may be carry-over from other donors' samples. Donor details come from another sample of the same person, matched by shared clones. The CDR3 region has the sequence CASSLGGGKTEAFF. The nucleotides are TGTGCCAGCAGTTTAGGAGGGGGCAAGACTGAAGCTTTCTTT.